The 21 T cell receptor beta chains below come from one sample, sequenced in a study of OX40 agonist ivuxolimab in advanced cancers. Libraries were prepared by immunoSEQ multiplex PCR; TCRdb keeps only in-frame clonotypes and omits some of them. This table holds roughly 20,000 clones, approximately 80% found once. Here the sequenced sample was CD4+ or CD8+ T cells sorted from blood, taken in a trial of the OX40 agonist ivuxolimab. The receptors stem from an adult with an advanced solid tumor such as melanoma, head and neck, liver or kidney cancer.

This chain uses TRBV7-9 with TRBJ1-1; 8 bases match TRBD1. Trimming removed 4 bases from V and 2 bases from J; junction bases left unmatched: 12. The germline gives CDR1 SEHNR, CDR2 FQNEAQ (reference sequence). CDR3 length equals 17 residues. CDR3 region: CASSSNRQGLPNTEAFF. The CDR3 coding sequence is TGTGCCAGCAGCTCAAACCGACAGGGGCTACCAAACACTGAAGCTTTCTTT.

The V call is TRBV9, the J call TRBJ2-1; 9 bases fit TRBD2. The CDR3 length is 16 residues. Trimming cost V 3 bases and J 6 bases; bases outside gene matches: 10. CDR1 and CDR2 (germline): SGDLS, YYNGEE. The CDR3 here is CASSGGRLAAANEQFF. As DNA, the CDR3 is TGTGCCAGCAGCGGGGGTAGACTAGCGGCGGCCAATGAGCAGTTCTTC.

The chain carries TRBV5-5 and TRBJ2-7; 7 bases are shared with TRBD2. V lost 4 bases and J lost 2; bases outside the gene matches: 6. Germline CDR1 and CDR2: SGHKS and YYEKEE (reference sequence). This CDR3 region has 14 residues. The CDR3 region is CASSRLAATYEQYF. The CDR3 DNA reads as TGTGCCAGCAGCCGCCTAGCGGCAACCTACGAGCAGTACTTC. The variable domain in full, with the rest retrieved from reference TRBV5-5 and TRBJ2-7, is DAGVTQSPTHLIKTRGQQVTLRCSPISGHKSVSWYQQVLGQGPQFIFQYYEKEERGRGNFPDRFSARQFPNYSSELNVNALLLGDSALYLCASSRLAATYEQYFGPGTRLTVT.

The chain recombines TRBV6-5 with TRBJ2-1; unclear D gene. The V gene's germline CDR1 is MNHEY and CDR2 SVGAGI. V lost 4 bases and J lost 0, with 13 bases in between. The CDR3 is 16 amino acids. The CDR3 loop reads CASSSFGNPSYNEQFF. In DNA, the CDR3 is TGTGCCAGCAGTTCGTTTGGAAACCCCTCCTACAATGAGCAGTTCTTC.

This rearrangement joins TRBV5-1 to TRBJ2-2, with TRBD1 matching over 9 bases. Per germline, CDR1 SGHRS and CDR2 YFSETQ. Germline trimming cut 3 bases from V and 1 base from J; bases unmatched to any gene: 1. The CDR3 length is 15 residues. CDR3 region: CASSWGQGNTGELFF. The DNA for the CDR3 is TGCGCCAGCAGCTGGGGACAGGGGAACACCGGGGAGCTGTTTTTT.

The chain couples TRBV5-1 to TRBJ2-7, with D possibly matching TRBD1 (5 bases). The germline V gene encodes CDR1 SGHRS and CDR2 YFSETQ. Trimming stripped 2 bases from V and 6 bases from J, with 9 bases between. The CDR3 contains 12 residues. CDR3 in amino acids: CASSFRAFEQYF. The CDR3 DNA sequence: TGCGCCAGCAGCTTCAGGGCCTTCGAGCAGTACTTC.

This clone was seen only once. The rearrangement links TRBV9 to TRBJ2-3, with TRBD1 matching 8 bases. V shed 0 bases, J shed 4 bases, and the junction held 4 bases outside the gene matches. Per germline, CDR1 SGDLS and CDR2 YYNGEE. CDR3 length: 15 amino acids. CDR3 coding DNA: TGTGCCAGCAGCGTAGAACAGGGGGTAGCAGATACGCAGTATTTT. Its protein is CASSVEQGVADTQYF.

This sequence joins TRBV4-2 and TRBJ2-2; D might be TRBD2 (6 bases). CDR1 is LGHNA, CDR2 YNFKEQ, per germline. V gave up 1 base and J gave up 8 bases, with 11 bases separating them. The CDR3 is 14 amino acids. The CDR3 DNA is TGTGCCAGCAGCCAAGCTTCGGGGACTGGGGAGCTGTTTTTT. This translates into CASSQASGTGELFF.

The chain is built from TRBV4-1 and TRBJ2-7, with D possibly being TRBD2 (6 bases). This CDR3 comprises 14 residues. Trimming removed 0 bases from V and 2 bases from J, with 8 bases in between. Germline V gene sequence: CDR1 MGHRA, CDR2 YSYEKL. CDR3 nucleotide sequence: TGCGCCAGCAGCCAAGAATGGACTACCTACGAGCAGTACTTC. It translates to CASSQEWTTYEQYF.

The rearrangement uses TRBV6-5 and TRBJ2-7, with 7 nucleotides matching TRBD1. CDR3 length: 14 amino acids. The V and J ends lost 0 bases and 5 bases, in that order; junction bases with no gene match: 4. Per germline, CDR1 MNHEY and CDR2 SVGAGI. CDR3 in amino acids: CASSYSRTGNEQYF. The CDR3 DNA reads TGTGCCAGCAGTTACTCCCGGACAGGTAACGAGCAGTACTTC.

The CDR3, as DNA: TGTGCCAGCAGCCTGGGGCCAGATGAGCAGTTCTTC. The encoded protein is CASSLGPDEQFF. The chain couples TRBV7-9 to TRBJ2-1; D is perhaps TRBD1 (5 bases). V lost 5 bases, J lost 8 bases, and 10 bases lay in between. Germline V gene sequence: CDR1 SEHNR, CDR2 FQNEAQ (reference sequence). CDR3 length: 12 residues.

The J gene is TRBJ2-1, the V gene TRBV7-3; D call uncertain. CDR3 length: 15 amino acids. The V end lost 6 bases, the J end lost 0 bases, and 12 bases lay between the germline ends. Germline CDR1 reads SGHTA; CDR2 reads FQGTGA. The chain's CDR3 is CASRDQVSSYNEQFF. In DNA, the CDR3 is TGTGCCAGCAGAGACCAGGTGAGCTCCTACAATGAGCAGTTCTTC.

The rearrangement links TRBV7-3 to TRBJ2-1; the D gene could be TRBD1 or TRBD2 (6 bases each). The CDR3 extends over 13 amino acids. Trimming shortened V by 6 bases and J by 9 bases, and 15 bases separated the two germline ends. Per the germline V gene, CDR1 is SGHTA and CDR2 is FQGTGA. In nucleotides, the CDR3 is TGTGCCAGCAGTAGACTAGTAGGGGGTGAGCAGTTCTTC. This gives the protein CASSRLVGGEQFF.

The rearrangement joins TRBV7-9 to TRBJ2-1; D is possibly TRBD1 or TRBD2 (6 bases each). The V gene lost 4 bases and the J gene lost 0 bases, with 16 bases spanning the gap. Germline CDR1 SEHNR, CDR2 FQNEAQ (reference sequence). This CDR3 is 17 amino acids long. CDR3 nucleotide sequence: TGTGCCAGCAGCTCCGGGGGCATTTATAACTCCTACAATGAGCAGTTCTTC. This gives the protein CASSSGGIYNSYNEQFF.

The V gene is TRBV7-6, the J gene TRBJ2-7, with 10 bases that match TRBD1. Germline V lookup: CDR1 SGHVS, CDR2 FNYEAQ. This CDR3 has 14 residues. V shed 3 bases, J shed 4 bases, and the junction held 3 bases outside the gene matches. CDR3 loop: CASSFGQGGYEQYF. The CDR3 DNA sequence: TGTGCCAGCAGCTTCGGACAGGGGGGATACGAGCAGTACTTC. The full variable domain, completed using reference TRBV7-6 and TRBJ2-7, is GAGVSQSPRYKVTKRGQDVALRCDPISGHVSLYWYRQALGQGPEFLTYFNYEAQQDKSGLPNDRFSAERPEGSISTLTIQRTEQRDSAMYRCASSFGQGGYEQYFGPGTRLTVT.

This sequence joins TRBV27 and TRBJ1-5; 7 bases map to TRBD1. V dropped 5 bases and J dropped 0; count of bases not matched to a gene: 13. The CDR3 has 18 amino acids. The germline V gene encodes CDR1 MNHEY and CDR2 SMNVEV (reference sequence). This chain's CDR3 is CASSPTGVVDNSNQPQHF. The CDR3 DNA reads as TGTGCCAGCAGTCCCACAGGGGTGGTGGATAATAGCAATCAGCCCCAGCATTTT.

The sample holds a few counts of this clone. V and J are TRBV2 and TRBJ1-2; D not resolved. The CDR3 sequence is 13 residues long. Germline loops: CDR1 SNHLY, CDR2 FYNNEI. Trimming removed 1 base from V and 8 bases from J, with 11 bases in between. For the CDR3, the DNA is TGTGCCAGCAGTGAAGAGGCAGCCCCGGGCTACACCTTC. Translation gives CASSEEAAPGYTF. Together with reference TRBV2 and TRBJ1-2, the CDR3 gives the full variable domain: EPEVTQTPSHQVTQMGQEVILRCVPISNHLYFYWYRQILGQKVEFLVSFYNNEISEKSEIFDDQFSVERPDGSNFTLKIRSTKLEDSAMYFCASSEEAAPGYTFGSGTRLTVV.

The chain recombines TRBV29-1 with TRBJ2-3; D uncertain. Per the germline V gene, CDR1 is SQVTM and CDR2 is ANQGSEA. The length of the CDR3 is 11 residues. The germline V and J ends were trimmed by 3 bases and 3 bases, with 4 bases remaining between them. This chain's CDR3 is CSVDSTDTQYF. Here the CDR3 DNA reads TGCAGCGTTGACTCGACAGATACGCAGTATTTT.

The chain combines TRBV4-2 with TRBJ1-2, with D hard to call. The CDR3 is 13 amino acids. Trimming removed 5 bases at V and 4 bases at J, with 11 bases between. The germline CDR1 and CDR2 sequences are LGHNA and YNFKEQ. This chain's CDR3 is CASSARKTYGYTF. CDR3 DNA: TGTGCCAGCAGCGCTAGAAAGACCTATGGCTACACCTTC.

V is TRBV4-1 and J is TRBJ2-5, with a weak D call TRBD2 (5 bases). The DNA end is a closer match to TRBJ2-7, so the J assignment may be wrong. The CDR3 runs 15 residues. Germline-derived CDR1 and CDR2 are MGHRA and YSYEKL. CDR3 nucleotide sequence: TGCGCCAGCAGCCAAGATCGATGGAGCGGATACGAGCAGTACTTC. It translates to CASSQDRWSGYEQYF.

The chain uses TRBV11-1 and TRBJ2-4, with TRBD2 identical over 13 bases. V gave up 5 bases and J gave up 7 bases; unmatched junction bases: 5. There are 15 residues in the CDR3. Germline V CDR1 and CDR2: SGHAT, FQDESV (reference sequence). The CDR3 coding sequence is TGTGCCAGCAGCCGGACTAGCGGGAGTTTTAACATTCAGTACTTC. Translating it yields CASSRTSGSFNIQYF.